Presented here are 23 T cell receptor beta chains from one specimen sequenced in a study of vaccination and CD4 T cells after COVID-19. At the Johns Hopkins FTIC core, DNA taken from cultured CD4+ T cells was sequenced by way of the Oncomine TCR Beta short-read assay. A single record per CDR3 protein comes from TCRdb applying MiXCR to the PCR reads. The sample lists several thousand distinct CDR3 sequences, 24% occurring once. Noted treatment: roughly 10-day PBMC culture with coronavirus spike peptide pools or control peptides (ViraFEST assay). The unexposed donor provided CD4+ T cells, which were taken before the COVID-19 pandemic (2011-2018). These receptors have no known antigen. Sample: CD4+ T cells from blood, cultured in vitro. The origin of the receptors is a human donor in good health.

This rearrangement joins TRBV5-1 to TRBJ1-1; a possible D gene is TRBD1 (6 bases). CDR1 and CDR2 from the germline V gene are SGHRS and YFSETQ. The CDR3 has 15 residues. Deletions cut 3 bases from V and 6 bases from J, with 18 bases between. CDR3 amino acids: CASSSALGGYSEAFF. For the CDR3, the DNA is TGCGCCAGCAGCTCCGCGTTAGGGGGGTACTCTGAAGCTTTCTTT.

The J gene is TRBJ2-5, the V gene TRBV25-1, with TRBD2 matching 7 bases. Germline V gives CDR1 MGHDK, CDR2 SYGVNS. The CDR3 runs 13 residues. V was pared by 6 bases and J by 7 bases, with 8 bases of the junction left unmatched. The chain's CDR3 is CASSSPGGGTQYF. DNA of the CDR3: TGTGCCAGCAGCTCCCCCGGCGGGGGGACCCAGTACTTC.

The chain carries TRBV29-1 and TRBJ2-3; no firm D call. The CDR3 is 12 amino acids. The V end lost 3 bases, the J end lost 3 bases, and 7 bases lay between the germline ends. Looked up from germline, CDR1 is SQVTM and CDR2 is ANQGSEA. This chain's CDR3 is CSVDPGTDTQYF. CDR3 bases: TGCAGCGTTGACCCCGGGACAGATACGCAGTATTTT.

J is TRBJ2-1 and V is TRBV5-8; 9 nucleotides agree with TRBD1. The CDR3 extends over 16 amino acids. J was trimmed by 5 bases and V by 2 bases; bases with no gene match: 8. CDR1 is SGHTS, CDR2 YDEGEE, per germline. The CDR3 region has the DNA TGTGCCAGCAGCTTATACGTGGGACAGGGTAACAATGAGCAGTTCTTC. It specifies CASSLYVGQGNNEQFF. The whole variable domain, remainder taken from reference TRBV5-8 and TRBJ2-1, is EAGVTQSPTHLIKTRGQQATLRCSPISGHTSVYWYQQALGLGLQFLLWYDEGEERNRGNFPPRFSGRQFPNYSSELNVNALELEDSALYLCASSLYVGQGNNEQFFGPGTRLTVL.

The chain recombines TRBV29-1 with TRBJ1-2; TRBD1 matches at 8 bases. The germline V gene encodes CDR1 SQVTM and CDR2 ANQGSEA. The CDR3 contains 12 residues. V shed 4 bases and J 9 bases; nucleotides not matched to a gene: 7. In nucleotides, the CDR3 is TGCAGCGTTGCCGGACAGGGTGAAAGCTACACCTTC. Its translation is CSVAGQGESYTF. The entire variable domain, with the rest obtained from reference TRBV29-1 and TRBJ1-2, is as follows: SAVISQKPSRDICQRGTSLTIQCQVDSQVTMMFWYRQQPGQSLTLIATANQGSEATYESGFVIDKFPISRPNLTFSTLTVSNMSPEDSSIYLCSVAGQGESYTFGSGTRLTVV.

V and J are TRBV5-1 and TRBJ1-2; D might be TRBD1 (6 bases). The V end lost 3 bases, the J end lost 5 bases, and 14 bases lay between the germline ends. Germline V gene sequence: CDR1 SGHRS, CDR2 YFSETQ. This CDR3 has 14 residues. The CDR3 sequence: CASSSRTEGYGYTF. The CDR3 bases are TGCGCCAGCAGCTCTAGGACAGAAGGATATGGCTACACCTTC.

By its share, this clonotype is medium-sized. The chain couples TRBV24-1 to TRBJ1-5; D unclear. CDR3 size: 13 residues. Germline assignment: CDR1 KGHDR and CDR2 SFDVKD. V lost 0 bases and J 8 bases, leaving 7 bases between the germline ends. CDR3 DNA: TGTGCCACCAGTGATTTGCACTGGGAGCCCCAGCATTTT. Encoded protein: CATSDLHWEPQHF.

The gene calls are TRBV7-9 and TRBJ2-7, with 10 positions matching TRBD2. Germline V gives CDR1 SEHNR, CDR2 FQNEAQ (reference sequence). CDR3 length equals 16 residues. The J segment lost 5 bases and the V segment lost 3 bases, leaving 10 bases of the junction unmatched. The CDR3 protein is CASSLSGRAFSDEQYF. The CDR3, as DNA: TGTGCCAGCAGCTTGAGCGGGAGGGCCTTTAGTGACGAGCAGTACTTC.

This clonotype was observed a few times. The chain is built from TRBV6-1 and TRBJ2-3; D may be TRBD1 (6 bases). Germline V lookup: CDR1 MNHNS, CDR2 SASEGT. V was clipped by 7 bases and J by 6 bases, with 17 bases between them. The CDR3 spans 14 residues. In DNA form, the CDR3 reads TGTGCCAGCATAGATGGGGGCCCCGGGGATACGCAGTATTTT. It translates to CASIDGGPGDTQYF.

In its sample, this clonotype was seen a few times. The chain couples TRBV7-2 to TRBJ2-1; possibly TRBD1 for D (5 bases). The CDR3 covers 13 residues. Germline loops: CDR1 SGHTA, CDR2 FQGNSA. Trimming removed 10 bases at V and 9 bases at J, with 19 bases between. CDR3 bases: TGTGCCACCGGAATAACCCAGGGTACTGAGCAGTTCTTC. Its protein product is CATGITQGTEQFF.

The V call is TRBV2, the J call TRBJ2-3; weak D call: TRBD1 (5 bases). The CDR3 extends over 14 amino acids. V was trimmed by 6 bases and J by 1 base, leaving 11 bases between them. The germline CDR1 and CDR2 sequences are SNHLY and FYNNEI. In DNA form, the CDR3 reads TGTGCCAGCAGGAAGGAAGGGGGCACAGATACGCAGTATTTT. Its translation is CASRKEGGTDTQYF.

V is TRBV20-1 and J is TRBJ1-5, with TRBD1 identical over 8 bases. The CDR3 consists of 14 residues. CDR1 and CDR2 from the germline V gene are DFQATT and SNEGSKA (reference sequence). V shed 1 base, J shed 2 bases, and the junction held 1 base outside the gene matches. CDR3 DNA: TGCAGTGCTAGAGCAGGGGGCGGCAATCAGCCCCAGCATTTT. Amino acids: CSARAGGGNQPQHF.

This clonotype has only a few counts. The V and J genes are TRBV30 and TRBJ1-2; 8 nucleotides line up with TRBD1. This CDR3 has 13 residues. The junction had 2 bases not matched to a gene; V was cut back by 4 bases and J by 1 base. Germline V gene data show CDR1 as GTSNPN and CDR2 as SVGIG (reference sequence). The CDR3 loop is CAWTGQGNYGYTF. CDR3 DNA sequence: TGTGCCTGGACAGGACAGGGTAACTATGGCTACACCTTC.

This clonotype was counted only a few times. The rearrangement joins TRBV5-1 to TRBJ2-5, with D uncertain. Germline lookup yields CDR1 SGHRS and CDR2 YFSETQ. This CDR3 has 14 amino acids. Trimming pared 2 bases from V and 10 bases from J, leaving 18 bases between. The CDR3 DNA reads TGCGCCAGCAGCTTAGTGGCTGGACGCAACCACCAGTACTTC. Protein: CASSLVAGRNHQYF.

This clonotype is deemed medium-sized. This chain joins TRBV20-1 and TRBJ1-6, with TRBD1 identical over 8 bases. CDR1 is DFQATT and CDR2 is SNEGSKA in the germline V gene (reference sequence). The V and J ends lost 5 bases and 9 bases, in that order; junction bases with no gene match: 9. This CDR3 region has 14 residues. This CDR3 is CSARNRGFGSPLHF. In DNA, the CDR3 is TGCAGTGCTCGGAACAGGGGGTTCGGTTCACCCCTCCACTTT.

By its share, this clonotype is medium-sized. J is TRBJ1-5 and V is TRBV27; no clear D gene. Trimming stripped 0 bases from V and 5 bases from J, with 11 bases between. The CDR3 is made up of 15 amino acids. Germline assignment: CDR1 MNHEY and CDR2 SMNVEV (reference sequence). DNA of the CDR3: TGTGCCAGCAGTTTATCAACAGAGTTGCATCAGCCCCAGCATTTT. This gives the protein CASSLSTELHQPQHF.

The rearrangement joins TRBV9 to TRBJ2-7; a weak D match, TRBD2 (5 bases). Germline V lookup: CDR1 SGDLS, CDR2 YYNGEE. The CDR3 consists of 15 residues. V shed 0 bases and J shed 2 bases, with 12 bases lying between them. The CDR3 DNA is TGTGCCAGCAGCGTAGGGCCGGACGGGGCCTACGAGCAGTACTTC. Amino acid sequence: CASSVGPDGAYEQYF.

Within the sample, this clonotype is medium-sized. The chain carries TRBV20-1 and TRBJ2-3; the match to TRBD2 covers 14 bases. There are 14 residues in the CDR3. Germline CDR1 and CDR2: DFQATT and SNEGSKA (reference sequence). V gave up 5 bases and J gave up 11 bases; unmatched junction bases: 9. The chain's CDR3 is CSAQLGLAGDGQYF. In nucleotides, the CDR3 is TGCAGTGCTCAGTTGGGACTAGCGGGAGACGGGCAGTATTTT.

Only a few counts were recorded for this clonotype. The CDR3 protein is CASSWQGITQETQYF. The CDR3 nucleotides are TGTGCCAGCAGTTGGCAGGGTATAACACAAGAGACCCAGTACTTC. The chain carries TRBV6-5 and TRBJ2-5, with a tentative D call TRBD1 (5 bases). The length of the CDR3 is 15 residues. The ends were cut back, 4 bases at V and 2 bases at J, with 14 bases in the middle. Germline V gene data show CDR1 as MNHEY and CDR2 as SVGAGI.

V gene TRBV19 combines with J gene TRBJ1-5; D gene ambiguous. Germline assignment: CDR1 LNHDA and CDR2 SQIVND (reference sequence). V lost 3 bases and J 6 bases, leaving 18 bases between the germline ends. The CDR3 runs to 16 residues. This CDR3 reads CASSIEGVALGQPQHF. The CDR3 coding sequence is TGTGCCAGTAGTATTGAGGGAGTAGCTTTGGGTCAGCCCCAGCATTTT.

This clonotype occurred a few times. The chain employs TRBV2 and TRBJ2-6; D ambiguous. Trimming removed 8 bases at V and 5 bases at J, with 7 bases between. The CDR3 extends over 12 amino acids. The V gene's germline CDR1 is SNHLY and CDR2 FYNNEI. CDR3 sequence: CASAEWANVLTF. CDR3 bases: TGTGCCAGCGCTGAGTGGGCCAACGTCCTGACTTTC.

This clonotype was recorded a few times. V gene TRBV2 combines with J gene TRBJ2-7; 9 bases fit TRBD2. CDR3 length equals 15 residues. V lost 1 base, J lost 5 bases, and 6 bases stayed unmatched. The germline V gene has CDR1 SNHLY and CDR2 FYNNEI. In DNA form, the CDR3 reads TGTGCCAGCAGTGAAGGAGTTAGCGGGAGTAACGAGCAGTACTTC. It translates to CASSEGVSGSNEQYF.

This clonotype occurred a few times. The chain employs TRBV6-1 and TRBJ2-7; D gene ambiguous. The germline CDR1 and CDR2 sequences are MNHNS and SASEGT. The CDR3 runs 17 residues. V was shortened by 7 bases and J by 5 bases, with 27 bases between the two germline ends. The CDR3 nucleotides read TGTGCCAGCATCGAACCCCTCGTCTACACTGCCCAGCACGAGCAGTACTTC. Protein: CASIEPLVYTAQHEQYF.